Shown below are 30 T cell receptor beta chains from a single sample sequenced in a study of blood T cell repertoires in COVID-19. The method was immunoSEQ multiplex PCR; TCRdb's version includes in-frame clones alone and lacks a portion of them. The sample includes 350,000 or so clones, 80% to 90% of them seen just once. The sample consisted of peripheral blood. The receptors here all came from a man aged 25 to 40 with active or convalescent COVID-19.

The chain couples TRBV2 to TRBJ1-2; TRBD1 matches at 7 bases. CDR3 length: 14 amino acids. The germline CDR1 and CDR2 sequences are SNHLY and FYNNEI. After removal of 7 bases from V and 4 bases from J, the junction contained 9 bases not matched to a gene. The CDR3 here is CASTTRGQTYGYTF. For the CDR3, the DNA is TGTGCCAGCACCACCCGGGGACAGACCTATGGCTACACCTTC.

The chain recombines TRBV7-3 with TRBJ2-1; 13 bases match TRBD2. The germline V gene encodes CDR1 SGHTA and CDR2 FQGTGA. The CDR3 consists of 19 residues. Unmatched junction bases numbered 10, after V lost 4 bases and J lost 1 base. In nucleotides, the CDR3 is TGTGCCAGCAGCTCCGGAACTAGCGGGAGGGCCTGGTCCTACAATGAGCAGTTCTTC. It codes for CASSSGTSGRAWSYNEQFF.

This CDR3 is CASSRDLATEQYF. In nucleotides, the CDR3 is TGTGCCAGCAGTCGGGACTTGGCGACCGAGCAGTACTTC. V and J are TRBV12-3 or TRBV12-4 and TRBJ2-7; tentatively, D is TRBD2 (6 bases). The CDR3 totals 13 residues. V was shortened by 5 bases and J by 6 bases, with 14 bases between the two germline ends.

This chain joins TRBV6-1 and TRBJ2-7; D unresolved. The V and J ends lost 1 base and 0 bases respectively, with 7 bases between them. The CDR3 runs to 14 residues. Germline values: CDR1 MNHNS, CDR2 SASEGT. CDR3 protein: CASSEVGSSYEQYF. CDR3 bases: TGTGCCAGCAGTGAAGTCGGGTCCTCCTACGAGCAGTACTTC.

This chain uses TRBV3-1 (or the pseudogene TRBV3-2) with TRBJ2-5, with TRBD2 matching over 10 bases. Germline CDR1 LGHDT, CDR2 YNNKEL (reference sequence). The CDR3 runs to 16 residues. V lost 1 base to trimming and J lost 3 bases; unmatched junction nucleotides: 5. CDR3 protein: CASSQVKREGKETQYF. CDR3 coding DNA: TGTGCCAGCAGCCAAGTTAAGCGGGAGGGTAAAGAGACCCAGTACTTC.

The rearrangement uses TRBV2 and TRBJ2-7, with D perhaps matching TRBD1 (6 bases). The CDR3 runs to 13 residues. Germline values: CDR1 SNHLY, CDR2 FYNNEI. Trimming left V 7 bases short and J 7 bases short, with 17 bases between. Written as DNA, the CDR3 is TGTGCCAGCAAGCACAGGGAGACGCGTGAGCAGTACTTC. Translation: CASKHRETREQYF.

This clone was found once. The CDR3 sequence: CASSSFGQGFGEETQYF. The CDR3 DNA sequence: TGTGCCAGCAGCTCGTTCGGACAGGGCTTTGGGGAAGAGACCCAGTACTTC. The chain links TRBV7-2 to TRBJ2-5; 8 positions match TRBD1. Germline V gene sequence: CDR1 SGHTA, CDR2 FQGNSA. The V and J ends lost 4 bases and 3 bases, in that order; junction bases with no gene match: 13. The CDR3 is 17 amino acids.

In the case of this clone: The sample has other DNA sequences that encode this CDR3 too. The rearrangement joins TRBV12-3 or TRBV12-4 to TRBJ1-2; TRBD1 matches 7 bases. CDR3 length: 13 residues. V gave up 2 bases and J gave up 3 bases; unmatched junction bases: 0. The CDR3 loop reads CASSLQGDYGYTF. The CDR3 DNA sequence: TGTGCCAGCAGTTTACAGGGGGACTATGGCTACACCTTC.

This clone was found a few times. The chain has TRBV21-1 and TRBJ1-5. TRBV21-1 is flagged as a pseudogene. CDR3 length equals 20 residues. This CDR3 is CASSKRGTPAREDSNQPQHF. The CDR3 DNA reads as TGTGCCAGCAGCAAAAGGGGGACACCCGCCCGGGAGGATAGCAATCAGCCCCAGCATTTT.

The genes are TRBV5-4 and TRBJ1-6; TRBD1 is a possible D gene (5 bases). In germline, CDR1 is SGHNT, CDR2 YYREEE (reference sequence). V lost 3 bases and J 9 bases, leaving 22 bases between the germline ends. The CDR3 spans 17 residues. The CDR3 here is CASSSESQGFVVSPLHF. Written as DNA, the CDR3 is TGTGCCAGCAGCTCGGAGTCGCAGGGTTTTGTGGTTTCACCCCTCCACTTT.

This clone was recorded only once. CDR3 amino acids: CASSLDRGPSGNTIYF. CDR3 sequence (DNA): TGTGCCAGCAGTTTGGACAGGGGGCCTTCTGGAAACACCATATATTTT. The V and J genes are TRBV6-6 and TRBJ1-3; TRBD1 agrees at 11 bases. Germline V CDR1 and CDR2: MNHNY, SVGAGI (reference sequence). The CDR3 contains 16 residues. The V gene end was trimmed by 4 bases and the J gene end by 1 base; junction bases not matched to a gene: 3.

The V and J genes are TRBV19 and TRBJ1-5; 10 nucleotides agree with TRBD1. The V gene's germline CDR1 is LNHDA and CDR2 SQIVND (reference sequence). The CDR3 is made up of 17 amino acids. Germline trimming cut 5 bases from V and 0 bases from J; bases unmatched to any gene: 7. CDR3 coding DNA: TGTGCCAGTAGTGAGCTGACAGGGGGCTATAGCAATCAGCCCCAGCATTTT. It is translated as CASSELTGGYSNQPQHF.

The gene calls are TRBV24-1 and TRBJ2-3, with 12 nucleotides matching TRBD2. The trim removed 4 bases at V and 5 bases at J, leaving 6 bases unmatched. Germline CDR1 KGHDR, CDR2 SFDVKD. The CDR3 extends over 16 amino acids. The CDR3 DNA is TGTGCCACCAGTGACCGACTAGCGGGAGCGCAAGATACGCAGTATTTT. Its protein product is CATSDRLAGAQDTQYF.

V gene TRBV3-1 (or the pseudogene TRBV3-2) combines with J gene TRBJ2-7; 9 bases agree with TRBD1. Looked up from germline, CDR1 is LGHDT and CDR2 is YNNKEL (reference sequence). The trim removed 4 bases at V and 0 bases at J, leaving 16 bases unmatched. This CDR3 comprises 19 residues. The CDR3 spells CASSPLPGQGPTSSYEQYF. The CDR3 nucleotides read TGTGCCAGCAGCCCCCTCCCGGGACAGGGCCCGACAAGCTCCTACGAGCAGTACTTC.

The rearrangement uses TRBV27 and TRBJ2-3; 8 nucleotides line up with TRBD1. Trimming at V came to 2 bases and at J to 2 bases, leaving 3 bases not matched to a gene. Germline CDR1 is MNHEY and CDR2 is SMNVEV (reference sequence). The CDR3 is 15 amino acids. The CDR3 coding sequence is TGTGCCAGCAGTTTAGGGGACAGGATCACAGATACGCAGTATTTT. Protein sequence: CASSLGDRITDTQYF.

There are a few counts of this clone. The V gene is TRBV10-3, the J gene TRBJ2-6, with TRBD1 as a possible D gene (5 bases). The CDR3 extends over 14 amino acids. Trimming left V 8 bases short and J 3 bases short, with 11 bases between. CDR1 is ENHRY and CDR2 is SYGVKD in the germline V gene. The CDR3, as DNA: TGTGCCATCGGGGCCAGGCTTGGGGCCAACGTCCTGACTTTC. Protein: CAIGARLGANVLTF.

This clone was picked up a small number of times. The rearrangement links TRBV21-1 to TRBJ1-5; the D segment call TRBD1 is taken from the table without a DNA check. TRBV21-1 is marked as a pseudogene. The CDR3 loop spans 13 amino acids. The DNA for the CDR3 is TGTGCCAGCAACGGACACTTCAATCAGCCCCAGCATTTT. Amino acid sequence: CASNGHFNQPQHF.

In its sample, this clone was seen a few times. The chain joins TRBV25-1 to TRBJ1-3; 7 positions agree with TRBD1. V dropped 7 bases and J dropped 3; count of bases not matched to a gene: 3. The CDR3 is made up of 13 amino acids. Germline CDR1 reads MGHDK; CDR2 reads SYGVNS. CDR3 sequence: CASKGTVGNTIYF. Written as DNA, the CDR3 is TGTGCCAGCAAAGGGACAGTTGGAAACACCATATATTTT.

This chain links TRBV6-2 or TRBV6-3 with TRBJ2-7; TRBD2 matches at 7 bases. J lost 3 bases, V lost 6 bases, and 11 bases had no gene match. CDR1 MNHEY and CDR2 SVGEGT come from the germline V gene. This CDR3 is 15 amino acids long. CDR3 amino acids: CASSTPGLPNYEQYF. The CDR3 DNA sequence: TGTGCCAGCAGCACACCGGGACTACCTAACTACGAGCAGTACTTC.

CDR3 DNA: TGCGCCAGCAGCCAAGAAATACAGGGCGGACATAGTGGAAAACTGTTTTTT. This encodes CASSQEIQGGHSGKLFF. This chain uses TRBV4-3 with TRBJ1-4; tentatively, D is TRBD1 (6 bases). V dropped 0 bases and J dropped 10 bases, with 21 bases sitting between them. The CDR3 totals 17 residues. Per germline, CDR1 LGHNA and CDR2 YSLEER.

This chain uses TRBV9 with TRBJ1-2, with a weak D call TRBD1 (6 bases). The CDR3 length is 15 residues. In germline, CDR1 is SGDLS, CDR2 YYNGEE. Deletions cut 0 bases from V and 2 bases from J, with 11 bases between. The CDR3 DNA follows: TGTGCCAGCAGCGTAGGGGGGCAGACAAACTATGGCTACACCTTC. Translation gives CASSVGGQTNYGYTF.

The gene calls are TRBV30 and TRBJ1-1; 9 bases are shared with TRBD1. Germline V lookup: CDR1 GTSNPN, CDR2 SVGIG (reference sequence). The V segment lost 5 bases and the J segment 10 bases; nucleotides outside the gene matches: 8. This CDR3 region has 12 residues. For the CDR3, the DNA is TGTGCCTGGGGAACAGGGGGCAGGGGAGCTTTCTTT. Protein product: CAWGTGGRGAFF.

This clone came up once. The chain uses TRBV7-9 and TRBJ2-5; D may be TRBD2 (7 bases). Per the germline V gene, CDR1 is SEHNR and CDR2 is FQNEAQ (reference sequence). V dropped 5 bases and J dropped 5 bases, with 21 bases sitting between them. This CDR3 is built from 16 residues. The CDR3 nucleotides read TGTGCCAGCAGCCCCGGGGGGCGCCCTCAGGGGGAGACCCAGTACTTC. It is translated as CASSPGGRPQGETQYF.

As DNA, the CDR3 is TGCGCCAGCAGCCCGGGCCCGGGACAGGGTAGGAAAGAGACCCAGTACTTC. Translation gives CASSPGPGQGRKETQYF. The rearrangement uses TRBV5-1 and TRBJ2-5; 9 bases match TRBD1. The CDR3 covers 17 residues. V lost 4 bases, J lost 3 bases, and 13 bases stayed unmatched. Germline V gene data show CDR1 as SGHRS and CDR2 as YFSETQ.

This rearrangement joins TRBV5-1 to TRBJ1-1; D gene uncertain. The CDR3 has 11 amino acids. Germline V CDR1 and CDR2: SGHRS, YFSETQ. V was clipped by 3 bases and J by 6 bases, with 6 bases between them. CDR3 amino acids: CASSSQAEAFF. The CDR3 nucleotides are TGCGCCAGCAGCTCCCAGGCTGAAGCTTTCTTT.

The CDR3 reads CASSSYSSYQETQYF. The CDR3 bases are TGTGCCAGCAGCTCCTATAGCTCGTACCAAGAGACCCAGTACTTC. The rearrangement links TRBV7-6 to TRBJ2-5; D call uncertain. This CDR3 has 15 amino acids. V lost 4 bases and J lost 0, with 12 bases in between. Germline loops: CDR1 SGHVS, CDR2 FNYEAQ. The full variable domain, rest sourced from reference TRBV7-6 and TRBJ2-5, is GAGVSQSPRYKVTKRGQDVALRCDPISGHVSLYWYRQALGQGPEFLTYFNYEAQQDKSGLPNDRFSAERPEGSISTLTIQRTEQRDSAMYRCASSSYSSYQETQYFGPGTRLLVL.

The rearrangement joins TRBV6-5 to TRBJ2-1; a possible D gene is TRBD1 (5 bases). Trimming pared 2 bases from V and 5 bases from J, leaving 13 bases between. The germline V gene encodes CDR1 MNHEY and CDR2 SVGAGI. The CDR3 has 15 amino acids. CDR3 nucleotides: TGTGCCAGCAGTTACGGTGGGGCTTCAGACAATGAGCAGTTCTTC. Amino acids: CASSYGGASDNEQFF.

The chain uses TRBV4-1 and TRBJ1-1; no clear D gene. The germline CDR1 and CDR2 sequences are MGHRA and YSYEKL. The CDR3 covers 16 residues. V lost 4 bases to trimming and J lost 3 bases, with 18 bases between them. Here the CDR3 reads CASSRSVAGRDTEAFF. The CDR3 DNA is TGCGCCAGCAGCCGATCCGTGGCGGGGAGGGACACTGAAGCTTTCTTT.

The chain recombines TRBV7-3 with TRBJ1-5; 11 positions match TRBD1. Germline V lookup: CDR1 SGHTA, CDR2 FQGTGA. J lost 8 bases, V lost 5 bases, and 5 bases had no gene match. The CDR3 covers 14 residues. The CDR3 here is CASSRTGGEEPQHF. CDR3 DNA: TGTGCCAGCAGCCGGACAGGGGGCGAGGAGCCCCAGCATTTT. The whole variable domain, remainder taken from reference TRBV7-3 and TRBJ1-5, is GAGVSQTPSNKVTEKGKYVELRCDPISGHTALYWYRQSLGQGPEFLIYFQGTGAADDSGLPNDRFFAVRPEGSVSTLKIQRTERGDSAVYLCASSRTGGEEPQHFGDGTRLSIL.

V usage is TRBV6-6 and J usage is TRBJ2-7; 13 bases align to TRBD2. The germline V gene encodes CDR1 MNHNY and CDR2 SVGAGI (reference sequence). V lost 4 bases, J lost 2 bases, and 5 bases stayed unmatched. This CDR3 spans 16 amino acids. The CDR3 DNA sequence: TGTGCCAGCAGTTCTTTCACTAGCGGGAGGGCCTACGAGCAGTACTTC. Its protein product is CASSSFTSGRAYEQYF.